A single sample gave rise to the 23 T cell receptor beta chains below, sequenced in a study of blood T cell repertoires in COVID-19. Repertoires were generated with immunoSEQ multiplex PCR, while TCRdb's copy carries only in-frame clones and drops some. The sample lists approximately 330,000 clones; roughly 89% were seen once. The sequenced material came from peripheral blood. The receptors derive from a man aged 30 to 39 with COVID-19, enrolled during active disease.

DNA of the CDR3: TGTGCCAGCAGCCAACTGTTGAACACTGAAGCTTTCTTT. Translated: CASSQLLNTEAFF. This chain uses TRBV14 with TRBJ1-1; D not certain. The V gene's germline CDR1 is SGHDN and CDR2 FVKESK. V was shortened by 2 bases and J by 0 bases, with 4 bases between the two germline ends. CDR3 length equals 13 residues. The whole variable domain, remainder taken from reference TRBV14 and TRBJ1-1, is EAGVTQFPSHSVIEKGQTVTLRCDPISGHDNLYWYRRVMGKEIKFLLHFVKESKQDESGMPNNRFLAERTGGTYSTLKVQPAELEDSGVYFCASSQLLNTEAFFGQGTRLTVV.

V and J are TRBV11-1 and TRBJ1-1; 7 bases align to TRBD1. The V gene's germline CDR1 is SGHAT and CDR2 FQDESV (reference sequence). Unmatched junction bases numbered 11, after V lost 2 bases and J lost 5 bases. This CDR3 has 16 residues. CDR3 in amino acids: CASSLWPRGRGTEAFF. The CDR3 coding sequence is TGTGCCAGCAGCTTATGGCCTCGGGGCAGGGGGACTGAAGCTTTCTTT.

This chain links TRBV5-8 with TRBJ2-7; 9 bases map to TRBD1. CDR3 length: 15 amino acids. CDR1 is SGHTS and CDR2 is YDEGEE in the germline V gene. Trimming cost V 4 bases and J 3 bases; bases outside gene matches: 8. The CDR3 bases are TGTGCCAGCAGCAACCGGGACAGGGCCAACTACGAGCAGTACTTC. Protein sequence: CASSNRDRANYEQYF.

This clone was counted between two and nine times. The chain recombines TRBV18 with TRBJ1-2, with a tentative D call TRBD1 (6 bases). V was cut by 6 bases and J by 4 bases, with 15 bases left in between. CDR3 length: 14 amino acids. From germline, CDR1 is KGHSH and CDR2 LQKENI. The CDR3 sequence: CASSSSGTTYGYTF. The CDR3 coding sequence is TGTGCCAGCTCTTCATCCGGGACAACCTATGGCTACACCTTC.

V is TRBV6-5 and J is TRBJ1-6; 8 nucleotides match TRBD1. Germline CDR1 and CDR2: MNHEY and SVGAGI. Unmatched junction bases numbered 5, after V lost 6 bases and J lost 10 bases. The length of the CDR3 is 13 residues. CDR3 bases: TGTGCCAGCAGCGGACAGGGACGCTCACCCCTCCACTTT. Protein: CASSGQGRSPLHF.

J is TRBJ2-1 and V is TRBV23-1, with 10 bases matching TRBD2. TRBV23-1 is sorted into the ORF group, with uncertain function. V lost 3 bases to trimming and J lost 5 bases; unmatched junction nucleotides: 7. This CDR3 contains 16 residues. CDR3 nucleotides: TGCGCCAGCAGTCATGCTAGCGGGAGTAGCGACAATGAGCAGTTCTTC. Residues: CASSHASGSSDNEQFF.

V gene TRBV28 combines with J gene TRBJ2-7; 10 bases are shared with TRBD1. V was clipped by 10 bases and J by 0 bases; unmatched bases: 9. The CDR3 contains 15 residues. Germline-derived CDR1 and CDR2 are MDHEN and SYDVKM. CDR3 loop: CATQGTGESSYEQYF. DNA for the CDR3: TGTGCCACCCAGGGGACAGGGGAATCCTCCTACGAGCAGTACTTC.

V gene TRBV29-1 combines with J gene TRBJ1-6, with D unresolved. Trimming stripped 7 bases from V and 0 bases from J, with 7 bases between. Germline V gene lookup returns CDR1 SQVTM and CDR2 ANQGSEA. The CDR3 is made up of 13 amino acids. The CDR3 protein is CSARSSYNSPLHF. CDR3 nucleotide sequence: TGCAGCGCGAGGAGCTCCTATAATTCACCCCTCCACTTT. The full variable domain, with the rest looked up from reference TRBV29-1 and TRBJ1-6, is SAVISQKPSRDICQRGTSLTIQCQVDSQVTMMFWYRQQPGQSLTLIATANQGSEATYESGFVIDKFPISRPNLTFSTLTVSNMSPEDSSIYLCSARSSYNSPLHFGNGTRLTVT.

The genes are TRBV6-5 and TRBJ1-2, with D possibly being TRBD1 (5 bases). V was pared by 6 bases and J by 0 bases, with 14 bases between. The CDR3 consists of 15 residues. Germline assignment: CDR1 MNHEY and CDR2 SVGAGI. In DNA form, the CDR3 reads TGTGCCAGCAGCTACGGGGGACTTCCTAACTATGGCTACACCTTC. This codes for CASSYGGLPNYGYTF.

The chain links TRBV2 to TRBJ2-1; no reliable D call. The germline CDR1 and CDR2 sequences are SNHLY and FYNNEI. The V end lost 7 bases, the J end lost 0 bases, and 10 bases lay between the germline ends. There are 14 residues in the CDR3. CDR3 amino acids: CASKFEFSYNEQFF. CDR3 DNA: TGTGCCAGCAAGTTTGAGTTCTCCTACAATGAGCAGTTCTTC. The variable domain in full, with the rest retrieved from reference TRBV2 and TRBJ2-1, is EPEVTQTPSHQVTQMGQEVILRCVPISNHLYFYWYRQILGQKVEFLVSFYNNEISEKSEIFDDQFSVERPDGSNFTLKIRSTKLEDSAMYFCASKFEFSYNEQFFGPGTRLTVL.

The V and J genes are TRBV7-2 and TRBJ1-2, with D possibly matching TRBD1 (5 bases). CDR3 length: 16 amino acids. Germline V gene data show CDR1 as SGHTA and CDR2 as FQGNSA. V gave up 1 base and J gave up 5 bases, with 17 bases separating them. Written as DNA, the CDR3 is TGTGCCAGCAGCTTAGTGGGCGGGGGAGGTAATTATGGCTACACCTTC. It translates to CASSLVGGGGNYGYTF.

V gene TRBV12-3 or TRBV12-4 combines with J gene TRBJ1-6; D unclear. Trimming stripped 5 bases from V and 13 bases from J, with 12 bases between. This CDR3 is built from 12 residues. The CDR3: CASSGPAIPLHF. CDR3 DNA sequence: TGTGCCAGCAGTGGGCCCGCCATTCCCCTCCACTTT.

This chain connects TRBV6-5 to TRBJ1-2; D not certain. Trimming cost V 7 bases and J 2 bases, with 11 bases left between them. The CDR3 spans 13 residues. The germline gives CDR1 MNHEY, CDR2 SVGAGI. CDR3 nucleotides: TGTGCCAGCACCCCGACTTTAAACTATGGCTACACCTTC. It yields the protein CASTPTLNYGYTF.

CDR3 residues: CASSKPILRTGVRSNYGYTF. CDR3 in DNA: TGTGCCAGTAGTAAACCAATCCTCAGGACGGGGGTTAGGAGTAACTATGGCTACACCTTC. The chain combines TRBV19 with TRBJ1-2; D is perhaps TRBD1 (5 bases). The CDR3 spans 20 residues. Germline V gene sequence: CDR1 LNHDA, CDR2 SQIVND (reference sequence). Trimming pared 4 bases from V and 1 base from J, leaving 28 bases between.

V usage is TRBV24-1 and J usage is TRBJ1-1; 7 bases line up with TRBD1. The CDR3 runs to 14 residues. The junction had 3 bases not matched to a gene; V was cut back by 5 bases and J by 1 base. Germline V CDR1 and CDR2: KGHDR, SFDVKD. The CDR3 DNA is TGTGCCACCAGTGGGAGGGGGCGGAACACTGAAGCTTTCTTT. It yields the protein CATSGRGRNTEAFF.

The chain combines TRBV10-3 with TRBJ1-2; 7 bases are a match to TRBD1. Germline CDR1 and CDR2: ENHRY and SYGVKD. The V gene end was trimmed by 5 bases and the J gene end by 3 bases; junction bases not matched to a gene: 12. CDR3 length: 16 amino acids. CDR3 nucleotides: TGTGCCATCAGTAAACATACAGGGGAGAGAGACTATGGCTACACCTTC. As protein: CAISKHTGERDYGYTF.

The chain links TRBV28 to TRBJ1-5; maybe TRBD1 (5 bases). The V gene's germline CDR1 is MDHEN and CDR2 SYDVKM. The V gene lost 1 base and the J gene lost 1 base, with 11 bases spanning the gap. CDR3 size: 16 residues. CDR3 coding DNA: TGTGCCAGCAGTTTATCTGGGGAGGGGAGCAATCAGCCCCAGCATTTT. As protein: CASSLSGEGSNQPQHF.

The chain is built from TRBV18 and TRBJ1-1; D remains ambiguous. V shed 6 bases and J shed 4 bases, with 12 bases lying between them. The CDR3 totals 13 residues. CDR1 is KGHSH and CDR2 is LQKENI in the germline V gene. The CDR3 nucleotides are TGTGCCAGCTCGGTCACCACGGGCACTGAAGCTTTCTTT. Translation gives CASSVTTGTEAFF.

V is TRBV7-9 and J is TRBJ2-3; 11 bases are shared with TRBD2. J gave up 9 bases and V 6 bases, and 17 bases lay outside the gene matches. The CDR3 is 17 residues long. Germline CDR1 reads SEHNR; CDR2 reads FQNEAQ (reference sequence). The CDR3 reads CASRVATGTSGHGTQYF. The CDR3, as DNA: TGTGCCAGCAGGGTTGCTACCGGGACTAGCGGTCACGGGACGCAGTATTTT.

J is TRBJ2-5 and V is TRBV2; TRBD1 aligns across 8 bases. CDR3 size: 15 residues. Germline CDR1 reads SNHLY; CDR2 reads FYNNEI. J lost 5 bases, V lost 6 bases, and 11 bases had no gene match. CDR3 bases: TGTGCCAGCAGATGGGGCAGGGGGCGCGGGGAGACCCAGTACTTC. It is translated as CASRWGRGRGETQYF. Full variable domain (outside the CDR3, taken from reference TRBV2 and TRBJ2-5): EPEVTQTPSHQVTQMGQEVILRCVPISNHLYFYWYRQILGQKVEFLVSFYNNEISEKSEIFDDQFSVERPDGSNFTLKIRSTKLEDSAMYFCASRWGRGRGETQYFGPGTRLLVL.

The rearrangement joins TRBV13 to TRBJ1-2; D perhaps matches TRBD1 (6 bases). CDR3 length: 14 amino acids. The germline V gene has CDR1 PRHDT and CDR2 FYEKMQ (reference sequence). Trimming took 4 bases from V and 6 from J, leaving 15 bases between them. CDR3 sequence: CASSSGTPSNGYTF. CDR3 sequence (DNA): TGTGCCAGCAGCTCCGGGACACCATCCAATGGCTACACCTTC. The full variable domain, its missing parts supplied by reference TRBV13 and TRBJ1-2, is AAGVIQSPRHLIKEKRETATLKCYPIPRHDTVYWYQQGPGQDPQFLISFYEKMQSDKGSIPDRFSAQQFSDYHSELNMSSLELGDSALYFCASSSGTPSNGYTFGSGTRLTVV.

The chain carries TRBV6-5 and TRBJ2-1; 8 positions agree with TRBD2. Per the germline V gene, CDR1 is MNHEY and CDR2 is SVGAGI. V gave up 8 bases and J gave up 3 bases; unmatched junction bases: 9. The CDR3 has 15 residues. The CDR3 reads CASHESGGHYNEQFF. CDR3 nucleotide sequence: TGTGCCAGCCACGAAAGCGGGGGACACTACAATGAGCAGTTCTTC.

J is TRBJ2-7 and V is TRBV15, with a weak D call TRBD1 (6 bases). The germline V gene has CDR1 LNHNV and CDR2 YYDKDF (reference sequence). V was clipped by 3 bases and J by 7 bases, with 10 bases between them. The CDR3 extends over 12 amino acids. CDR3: CATSSRGGEQYF. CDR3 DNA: TGTGCCACCAGCAGCAGGGGTGGGGAGCAGTACTTC.